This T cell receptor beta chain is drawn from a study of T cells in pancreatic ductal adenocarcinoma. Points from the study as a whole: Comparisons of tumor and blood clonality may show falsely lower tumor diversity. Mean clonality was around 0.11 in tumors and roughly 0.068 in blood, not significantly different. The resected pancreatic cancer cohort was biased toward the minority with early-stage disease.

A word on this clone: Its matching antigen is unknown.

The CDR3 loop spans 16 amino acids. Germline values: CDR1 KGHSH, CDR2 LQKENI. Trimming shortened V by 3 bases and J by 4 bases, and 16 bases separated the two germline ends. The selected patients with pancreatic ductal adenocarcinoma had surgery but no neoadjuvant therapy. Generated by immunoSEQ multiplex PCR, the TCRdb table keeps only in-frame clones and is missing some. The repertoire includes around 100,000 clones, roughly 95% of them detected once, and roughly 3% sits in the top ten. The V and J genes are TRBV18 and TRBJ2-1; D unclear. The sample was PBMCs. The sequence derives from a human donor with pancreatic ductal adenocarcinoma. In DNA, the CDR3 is TGTGCCAGCTCACCGGGTAGCCAGCTGCATTACAATGAGCAGTTCTTC. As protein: CASSPGSQLHYNEQFF.